Shown below are 6 T cell receptor beta chains from a single sample sequenced in a study of type 1 and type 2 diabetes patients. Amplification started from genomic DNA. A primer set of 30 forward and 13 reverse primers amplified the CDR3. One entry per CDR3 protein, called by TCRdb with MiXCR from the multiplex PCR reads. The sample lists about 290,000 distinct CDR3 sequences, approximately 50% occurring once. Sequencing was done on a sample of peripheral blood mononuclear cells (PBMCs). Source of these receptors: a young man with type 2 diabetes.

The chain couples TRBV19 to TRBJ1-2; D is unresolved. Trimming left V 4 bases short and J 1 base short, with 10 bases between. This CDR3 spans 14 amino acids. Germline-derived CDR1 and CDR2 are LNHDA and SQIVND (reference sequence). CDR3 DNA: TGTGCCAGTAGTAGCTTCCAGCGTAACTATGGCTACACCTTC. It yields the protein CASSSFQRNYGYTF. Full variable domain (remainder filled in from reference TRBV19 and TRBJ1-2): DGGITQSPKYLFRKEGQNVTLSCEQNLNHDAMYWYRQDPGQGLRLIYYSQIVNDFQKGDIAEGYSVSREKKESFPLTVTSAQKNPTAFYLCASSSFQRNYGYTFGSGTRLTVV.

J is TRBJ2-7 and V is TRBV9; perhaps D is TRBD1 or TRBD2 (5 bases each). Trimming removed 1 base from V and 4 bases from J, with 9 bases in between. The CDR3 spans 13 residues. Germline CDR1 is SGDLS and CDR2 is YYNGEE. The CDR3 is CASSVNGAYEQYF. In nucleotides, the CDR3 is TGTGCCAGCAGCGTAAACGGGGCATACGAGCAGTACTTC.

V gene TRBV11-1 combines with J gene TRBJ1-6; D is uncertain. Germline V gene sequence: CDR1 SGHAT, CDR2 FQDESV (reference sequence). The V end was cut by 5 bases, the J end by 7 bases, with 6 bases between. This CDR3 comprises 12 residues. Written as DNA, the CDR3 is TGTGCCAGCAGCCCTCTCAATTCACCCCTCCACTTT. Encoded protein: CASSPLNSPLHF.

A note on this clonotype: Its ends do not fully match the called genes, so a read error is possible. This chain links TRBV7-3 with TRBJ2-7; 7 nucleotides agree with TRBD2. This CDR3 is 13 amino acids long. Germline V gene lookup returns CDR1 SGHTA and CDR2 FQGTGA. CDR3 in DNA: TGTGCCAGCAGCTTGACTAGCTCCTCCGAGCAGTACTTC. It encodes CASSLTSSSEQYF.

Concerning this clonotype itself: A much bigger clone sits one base away, suggesting this may be a read error. The CDR3 end shows no conserved phenylalanine or tryptophan, and so a read error is likely. The chain has TRBV20-1 and TRBJ1-6; 8 bases align to TRBD1. The CDR3 totals 14 residues. The junction had 10 bases not matched to a gene; V was cut back by 6 bases and J by 9 bases. Germline CDR1 reads DFQATT; CDR2 reads SNEGSKA (reference sequence). CDR3 sequence reads: CSARNTGGTSPLHS. The CDR3 nucleotides read TGCAGTGCACGGAATACAGGGGGAACTTCACCCCTCCACTCT.

In DNA, the CDR3 is TGTGCCACCAGGGGGACGATGGGTAACACCGGGGAGCTGTTTTTT. This encodes CATRGTMGNTGELFF. J is TRBJ2-2 and V is TRBV24-1; TRBD1 or TRBD2 may be the D gene (5 bases each). There are 15 residues in the CDR3. The V gene's germline CDR1 is KGHDR and CDR2 SFDVKD. The V end lost 7 bases, the J end lost 2 bases, and 13 bases lay between the germline ends.